This TCR beta chain was profiled in a study of beta chain features in type 1 diabetes. Whole-study results and caveats: The analysis here could not establish whether HLA type shapes TCRB rearrangement. Comparison showed that naive, central memory and Treg TCRB repertoires appeared more similar among patients than among healthy donors.

As every portion of the isolated RNA was reverse transcribed, the sequencing read expressed TCRB transcripts. Produced via immunoSEQ multiplex PCR; TCRdb's table is partial and in-frame only. The sample includes about 40,000 clones, 49% of them seen just once. CDR1 is KGHSH and CDR2 is LQKENI in the germline V gene. There are 15 residues in the CDR3. The V and J ends lost 3 bases and 3 bases, in that order; junction bases with no gene match: 6. In the case of this clone: The antigen remains undetermined.

The TCR originated in a woman under 30 in good health. The sample consisted of central memory CD4+ T cells from blood. This sequence joins TRBV18 and TRBJ1-2; 8 bases agree with TRBD1. CDR3 coding DNA: TGTGCCAGCTCACCCGGACAGGGCACCGACTATGGCTACACCTTC. Translated: CASSPGQGTDYGYTF.